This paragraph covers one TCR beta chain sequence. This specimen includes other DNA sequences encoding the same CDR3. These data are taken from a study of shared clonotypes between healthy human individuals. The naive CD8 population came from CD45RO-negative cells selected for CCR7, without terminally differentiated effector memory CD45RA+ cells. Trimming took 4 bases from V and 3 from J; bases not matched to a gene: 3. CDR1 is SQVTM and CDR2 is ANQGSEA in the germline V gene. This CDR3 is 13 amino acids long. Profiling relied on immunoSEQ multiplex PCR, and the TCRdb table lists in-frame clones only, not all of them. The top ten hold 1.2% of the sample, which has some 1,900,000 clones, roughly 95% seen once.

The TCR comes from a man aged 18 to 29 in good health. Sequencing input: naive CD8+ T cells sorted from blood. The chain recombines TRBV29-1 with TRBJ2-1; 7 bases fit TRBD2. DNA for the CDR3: TGCAGCGTTGGTCCTAGCGGCTACAATGAGCAGTTCTTC. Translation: CSVGPSGYNEQFF.